This T cell receptor beta chain was obtained from a study of prognosis after radiotherapy for stage I lung cancer. Study details: There were around 15 patients with newly diagnosed primary stage I lung tumors and about five patients with oligometastatic NSCLC after surgical resection of the primary tumor. Subsequent to radiotherapy, distant metastatic disease emerged in a handful of patients (median about seven months), whereas about 16 exhibited no significant progression. Overall study results and limits: Unique TCR clone counts went down once patients had stereotactic body radiation therapy, median roughly 10,000 versus 7,000.

The CDR3 contains 14 residues. CDR1 is WNHNN, CDR2 SYGVQD, per germline (reference sequence). V was clipped by 4 bases and J by 4 bases, with 13 bases between them. The table lists this clonotype with many counts. Its antigen is unknown. From genomic DNA, TCR beta CDR3 was amplified by two-round multiplex PCR. Individual primers that were specific to each TRBV and TRBJ gene served in first-round PCR. In TCRdb, the multiplex PCR reads were re-called with MiXCR into one record per CDR3 protein. The table includes more than 12,000 distinct CDR3 sequences, roughly a third detected once. Sequencing used PBMCs, obtained before or after stereotactic body radiation therapy (not recorded which). This sequence was found in a donor at least 50 years old with non-small cell lung cancer. This chain uses TRBV10-1 with TRBJ1-1; D might be TRBD1 (5 bases). In DNA, the CDR3 is TGCGCCAGCAGTGCAGGGTTGGTGGGCACTGAAGCTTTCTTT. Amino acids: CASSAGLVGTEAFF.